The clone carrying this T cell receptor (beta chain) rates as medium-sized. Its antigen is undetermined. The data belong to a study of early T cells in non-severe SARS-CoV-2 infection. Study as a whole: The authors sequenced bulk RNA from unsorted whole blood, leaving chains unpaired. Regarding the study as a whole: Matching results from VDJdb favored anti-spike CD8 responses, leaving private and CD4 specificities undetected.

Individually, cDNA molecules had unique molecular identifiers attached to them. TCRdb passed the 5' RACE reads through MiXCR, listing each CDR3 protein once. The table shows 39,000 or so distinct CDR3 sequences, with approximately 6% occurring only once. J gave up 4 bases and V 0 bases, and 4 bases lay outside the gene matches. The CDR3 runs to 15 residues. Germline lookup yields CDR1 DFQATT and CDR2 SNEGSKA (reference sequence). This chain uses TRBV20-1 with TRBJ2-1, with 9 bases lining up with TRBD1. This sequence originates from an adult who was a healthcare worker with PCR-confirmed SARS-CoV-2 infection or an uninfected control (not recorded which). Sequencing was performed on whole blood, taken at baseline. The CDR3 region is CSARDRDRDYNEQFF. The CDR3 region has the DNA TGCAGTGCTAGAGATAGGGACAGGGATTACAATGAGCAGTTCTTC.